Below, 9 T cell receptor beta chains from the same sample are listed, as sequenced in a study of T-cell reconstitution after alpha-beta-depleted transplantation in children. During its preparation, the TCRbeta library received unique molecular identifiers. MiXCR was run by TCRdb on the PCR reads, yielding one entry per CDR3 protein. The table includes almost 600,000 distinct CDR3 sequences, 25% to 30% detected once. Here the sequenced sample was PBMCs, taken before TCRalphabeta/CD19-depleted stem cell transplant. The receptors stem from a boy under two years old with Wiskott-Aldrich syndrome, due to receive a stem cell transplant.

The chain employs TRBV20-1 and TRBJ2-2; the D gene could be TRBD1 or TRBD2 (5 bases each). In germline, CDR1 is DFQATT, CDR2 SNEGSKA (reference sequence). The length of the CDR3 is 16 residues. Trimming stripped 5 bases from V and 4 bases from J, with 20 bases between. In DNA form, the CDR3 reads TGCAGTGCTCTTACCGGGACCCGGAGGTCCACCGGGGAGCTGTTTTTT. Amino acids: CSALTGTRRSTGELFF.

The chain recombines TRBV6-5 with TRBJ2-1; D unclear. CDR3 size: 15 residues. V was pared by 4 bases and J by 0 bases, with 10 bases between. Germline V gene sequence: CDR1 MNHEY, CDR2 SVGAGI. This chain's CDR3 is CASSFEVSSYNEQFF. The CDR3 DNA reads TGTGCCAGCAGTTTTGAGGTTAGCTCCTACAATGAGCAGTTCTTC.

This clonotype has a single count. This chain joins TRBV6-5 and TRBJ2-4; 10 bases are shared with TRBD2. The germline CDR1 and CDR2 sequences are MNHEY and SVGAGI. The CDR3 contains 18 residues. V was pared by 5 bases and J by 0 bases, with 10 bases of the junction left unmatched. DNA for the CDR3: TGTGCCAGCAGTACTAGCGGGATGAACTCACTAGCCAAAAACATTCAGTACTTC. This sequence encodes CASSTSGMNSLAKNIQYF.

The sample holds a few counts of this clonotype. CDR3 loop: CASSGRVAGANVLTF. CDR3 nucleotides: TGTGCCAGCAGTGGCAGGGTGGCTGGGGCCAACGTCCTGACTTTC. This sequence joins TRBV27 and TRBJ2-6, with D possibly TRBD1 on 5 matching bases. The CDR3 extends over 15 amino acids. V shed 5 bases and J shed 2 bases, with 10 bases lying between them. CDR1 is MNHEY and CDR2 is SMNVEV in the germline V gene (reference sequence).

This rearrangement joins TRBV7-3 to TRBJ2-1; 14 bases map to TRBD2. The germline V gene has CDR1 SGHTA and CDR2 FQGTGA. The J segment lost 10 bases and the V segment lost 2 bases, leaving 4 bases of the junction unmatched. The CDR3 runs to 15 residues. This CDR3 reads CASSLGTSGSEEQFF. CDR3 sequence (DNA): TGTGCCAGCAGCTTAGGGACTAGCGGGAGTGAGGAGCAGTTCTTC.

The CDR3 sequence is CASSETGTGVEETQYF. CDR3 nucleotide sequence: TGCGCCAGCAGTGAGACGGGGACAGGGGTGGAAGAGACCCAGTACTTC. This chain joins TRBV10-1 and TRBJ2-5, with 10 positions matching TRBD1. The CDR3 has 16 amino acids. The J segment lost 3 bases and the V segment lost 2 bases, leaving 6 bases of the junction unmatched. In germline, CDR1 is WNHNN, CDR2 SYGVQD (reference sequence).

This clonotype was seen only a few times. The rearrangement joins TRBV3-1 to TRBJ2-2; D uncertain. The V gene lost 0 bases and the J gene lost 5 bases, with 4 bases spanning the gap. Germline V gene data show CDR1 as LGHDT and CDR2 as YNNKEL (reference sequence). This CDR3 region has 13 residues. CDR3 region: CASSQEWTGELFF. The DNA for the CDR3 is TGTGCCAGCAGCCAAGAGTGGACCGGGGAGCTGTTTTTT.

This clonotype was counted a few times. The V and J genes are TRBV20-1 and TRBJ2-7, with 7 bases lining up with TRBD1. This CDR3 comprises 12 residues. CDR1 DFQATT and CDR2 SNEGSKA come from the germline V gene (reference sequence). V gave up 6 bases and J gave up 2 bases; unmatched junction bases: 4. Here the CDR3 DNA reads TGCAGTGCCCCGGGACAGACCTACGAGCAGTACTTC. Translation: CSAPGQTYEQYF.

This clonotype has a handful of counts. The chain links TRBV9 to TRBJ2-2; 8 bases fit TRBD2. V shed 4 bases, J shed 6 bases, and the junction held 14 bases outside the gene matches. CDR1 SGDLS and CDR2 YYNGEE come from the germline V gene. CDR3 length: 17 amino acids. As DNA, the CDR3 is TGTGCCAGCAGCCGAACCCGGTGGACTAGCTCAGCCGGGGAGCTGTTTTTT. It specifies CASSRTRWTSSAGELFF.